A single sample gave rise to the 8 T cell receptor beta chains below, sequenced in a study of shared clonotypes between healthy human individuals. Sequencing used immunoSEQ multiplex PCR; TCRdb keeps in-frame clones, though not all of them. The repertoire includes some 1,900,000 clones, 85% to 95% of them detected once, and under 1.5% sits in the top ten. CD8 cells regarded as naive lacked CD45RO, were positively chosen for CCR7, and omitted terminally differentiated effector memory CD45RA+ cells. The sample was naive CD8+ T cells sorted from blood. The receptors come from a man aged 18 to 29 in good health.

The chain has TRBV11-3 and TRBJ1-1; no clear D. The V and J ends lost 0 bases and 2 bases respectively, with 16 bases between them. The CDR3 is made up of 17 amino acids. Germline V gene data show CDR1 as SGHNT and CDR2 as YENEEA. CDR3 DNA sequence: TGTGCCAGCAGCTTAGAAAGAAAAAGAGCGAGAAACACTGAAGCTTTCTTT. This gives the protein CASSLERKRARNTEAFF.

This clone has a handful of counts. This chain joins TRBV2 and TRBJ1-2; TRBD1 is a possible D gene (6 bases). Germline values: CDR1 SNHLY, CDR2 FYNNEI. Trimming pared 3 bases from V and 4 bases from J, leaving 12 bases between. The length of the CDR3 is 14 residues. The CDR3 reads CASSDRGLLYGYTF. CDR3 sequence (DNA): TGTGCCAGCAGTGACAGGGGCCTACTCTATGGCTACACCTTC.

The chain recombines TRBV9 with TRBJ1-2; TRBD1 aligns across 9 bases. The CDR3 covers 16 residues. V shed 4 bases, J shed 6 bases, and the junction held 13 bases outside the gene matches. CDR1 is SGDLS and CDR2 is YYNGEE in the germline V gene. This CDR3 reads CASSLGWDRDVNGYTF. In DNA, the CDR3 is TGTGCCAGCAGCCTAGGTTGGGACAGGGACGTAAATGGCTACACCTTC.

The genes are TRBV11-2 and TRBJ2-7; TRBD1 might be the D (8 bases). The CDR3 sequence is 14 residues long. V dropped 3 bases and J dropped 3 bases, with 12 bases sitting between them. The germline CDR1 and CDR2 sequences are SGHAT and FQNNGV. CDR3 DNA: TGTGCCAGCAGCTTGGGGGGGACAGGCTACGAGCAGTACTTC. As protein: CASSLGGTGYEQYF.

V gene TRBV13 combines with J gene TRBJ1-2; TRBD1 is a possible D gene (5 bases). Trimming left V 5 bases short and J 3 bases short, with 10 bases between. This CDR3 spans 13 amino acids. Germline CDR1 reads PRHDT; CDR2 reads FYEKMQ (reference sequence). CDR3 sequence reads: CASSRDGDYGYTF. The DNA for the CDR3 is TGTGCCAGCAGCCGGGACGGGGACTATGGCTACACCTTC. Variable domain in full (rest from reference TRBV13 and TRBJ1-2): AAGVIQSPRHLIKEKRETATLKCYPIPRHDTVYWYQQGPGQDPQFLISFYEKMQSDKGSIPDRFSAQQFSDYHSELNMSSLELGDSALYFCASSRDGDYGYTFGSGTRLTVV.

The chain employs TRBV7-9 and TRBJ2-7; 8 bases are shared with TRBD2. The V segment lost 2 bases and the J segment 3 bases; nucleotides outside the gene matches: 9. The CDR3 consists of 16 residues. Germline CDR1 reads SEHNR; CDR2 reads FQNEAQ (reference sequence). CDR3 sequence reads: CASSLTHSGVFYEQYF. The CDR3 DNA follows: TGTGCCAGCAGCTTAACCCATAGCGGGGTTTTCTACGAGCAGTACTTC.

This clone was picked up one time. The genes are TRBV29-1 and TRBJ1-4; the D is unclear. V dropped 7 bases and J dropped 4 bases, with 13 bases sitting between them. Germline values: CDR1 SQVTM, CDR2 ANQGSEA. The CDR3 totals 13 residues. The CDR3 here is CSATGLINEKLFF. The CDR3 coding sequence is TGCAGCGCCACTGGGCTGATTAATGAAAAACTGTTTTTT.

This clone was detected once. J is TRBJ2-1 and V is TRBV5-1; tentatively, D is TRBD2 (5 bases). The CDR3 contains 15 residues. CDR1 is SGHRS and CDR2 is YFSETQ in the germline V gene. Trimming left V 0 bases short and J 6 bases short, with 13 bases between. The DNA of the CDR3 is TGCGCCAGCAGCTTGGGTGGGGAGTTGGGCAATGAGCAGTTCTTC. Protein sequence: CASSLGGELGNEQFF.